Below, 5 T cell receptor beta chains from the same sample are listed, as sequenced in a study of shared clonotypes between healthy human individuals. TCRdb's copy holds only in-frame clones and misses some; the assay was immunoSEQ multiplex PCR. The sample carries about 2,100,000 clones, more than 85% recorded once. Naive CD8 isolation took CD45RO-negative cells positively selected for CCR7 and excluded terminally differentiated effector memory CD45RA+ cells. Material: naive CD8+ T cells from PBMCs. The receptors derive from a man younger than 30 in good health. Some clones in this sample may be carry-over from other donors' samples.

The CDR3 region has the DNA TGTGCCAGTAGGATCAGCGGGAGGGCCCTAGAGACCCAGTACTTC. Residues: CASRISGRALETQYF. V is TRBV19 and J is TRBJ2-5, with 10 positions matching TRBD2. The CDR3 has 15 amino acids. With V trimmed by 6 bases and J by 4 bases, 8 bases remained unmatched. Germline lookup yields CDR1 LNHDA and CDR2 SQIVND (reference sequence). The whole variable domain, filled in from reference TRBV19 and TRBJ2-5, reads DGGITQSPKYLFRKEGQNVTLSCEQNLNHDAMYWYRQDPGQGLRLIYYSQIVNDFQKGDIAEGYSVSREKKESFPLTVTSAQKNPTAFYLCASRISGRALETQYFGPGTRLLVL.

The chain has TRBV28 and TRBJ2-7; TRBD2 matches at 8 bases. Germline V gene sequence: CDR1 MDHEN, CDR2 SYDVKM. V shed 1 base, J shed 5 bases, and the junction held 13 bases outside the gene matches. This CDR3 contains 17 residues. The CDR3 region is CASSLLLGSGRSDEQYF. CDR3 in DNA: TGTGCCAGCAGTTTATTACTTGGAAGCGGGAGAAGTGACGAGCAGTACTTC.

This chain joins TRBV9 and TRBJ1-3; 7 bases agree with TRBD1. After removal of 3 bases from V and 2 bases from J, the junction contained 2 bases not matched to a gene. The CDR3 is made up of 14 amino acids. Germline-derived CDR1 and CDR2 are SGDLS and YYNGEE. The CDR3 nucleotides read TGTGCCAGCAGCGGACAGGGTACTGGAAACACCATATATTTT. This encodes CASSGQGTGNTIYF.

This chain connects TRBV2 to TRBJ1-1; D ambiguous. Trimming left V 4 bases short and J 0 bases short, with 12 bases between. This CDR3 comprises 15 residues. In germline, CDR1 is SNHLY, CDR2 FYNNEI. The CDR3 sequence: CASSAGNNMNTEAFF. The CDR3 region has the DNA TGTGCCAGCAGTGCCGGGAACAACATGAACACTGAAGCTTTCTTT.

The genes are TRBV19 and TRBJ1-1; 8 nucleotides match TRBD1. The germline gives CDR1 LNHDA, CDR2 SQIVND (reference sequence). V gave up 7 bases and J gave up 0 bases; unmatched junction bases: 7. The CDR3 sequence is 15 residues long. This CDR3 is CASKPPGQVNTEAFF. The DNA for the CDR3 is TGTGCCAGTAAACCCCCGGGACAGGTGAACACTGAAGCTTTCTTT. The full variable domain, its missing parts supplied by reference TRBV19 and TRBJ1-1, is DGGITQSPKYLFRKEGQNVTLSCEQNLNHDAMYWYRQDPGQGLRLIYYSQIVNDFQKGDIAEGYSVSREKKESFPLTVTSAQKNPTAFYLCASKPPGQVNTEAFFGQGTRLTVV.